Presented here are 27 T cell receptor beta chains from one specimen sequenced in a study of blood T cell repertoires in COVID-19. Here immunoSEQ multiplex PCR was the method, and the copy in TCRdb shows in-frame clones only, minus some. The table shows approximately 300,000 clones, with 89% occurring only once. Sequencing was performed on PBMCs or T cells enriched from blood (not recorded which). These receptors were collected from a man aged 60 to 75 who had recovered from COVID-19.

V and J are TRBV6-5 and TRBJ1-6; D gene ambiguous. Trimming removed 6 bases at V and 7 bases at J, with 16 bases between. Germline V lookup: CDR1 MNHEY, CDR2 SVGAGI. This CDR3 has 15 residues. In DNA, the CDR3 is TGTGCCAGCAGACGATCGGGAACACAAAATTCACCCCTCCACTTT. Residues: CASRRSGTQNSPLHF.

The chain recombines TRBV12-5 with TRBJ2-1; 11 bases match TRBD2. The CDR3 spans 15 residues. V gave up 3 bases and J gave up 3 bases; unmatched junction bases: 1. From germline, CDR1 is LGHNT and CDR2 FRNRAP. CDR3 DNA sequence: TGTGCTAGTGGTTTCGGGACTAGCGGCTACAATGAGCAGTTCTTC. It yields the protein CASGFGTSGYNEQFF.

The V gene is TRBV29-1, the J gene TRBJ2-5; D ambiguous. The CDR3 consists of 11 residues. The V gene's germline CDR1 is SQVTM and CDR2 ANQGSEA. V was pared by 3 bases and J by 5 bases, with 7 bases between. This chain's CDR3 is CSVDVAETQYF. The CDR3 nucleotides are TGCAGCGTTGACGTAGCCGAGACCCAGTACTTC.

The J gene is TRBJ2-2, the V gene TRBV19; the D gene is possibly TRBD1 (5 bases). V was trimmed by 1 base and J by 0 bases, leaving 9 bases between them. The germline gives CDR1 LNHDA, CDR2 SQIVND (reference sequence). The CDR3 totals 16 residues. CDR3 protein: CASSIGTSPNTGELFF. CDR3 DNA: TGTGCCAGTAGTATAGGGACATCACCGAACACCGGGGAGCTGTTTTTT.

CDR3 sequence (DNA): TGTGCCAGCAGTCCTCGATCTTCCCGGGGGGCGCAGGGCTACACCTTC. The encoded protein is CASSPRSSRGAQGYTF. The rearrangement uses TRBV25-1 and TRBJ1-2; tentatively, D is TRBD1 (6 bases). Germline V gene data show CDR1 as MGHDK and CDR2 as SYGVNS. V was shortened by 5 bases and J by 8 bases, with 24 bases between the two germline ends. The CDR3 has 16 amino acids.

V gene TRBV9 combines with J gene TRBJ1-5; 10 nucleotides match TRBD1. CDR1 and CDR2 from the germline V gene are SGDLS and YYNGEE. The trim removed 4 bases at V and 5 bases at J, leaving 6 bases unmatched. This CDR3 region has 15 residues. In nucleotides, the CDR3 is TGTGCCAGCAGCACCTCCGGGACAGGGGATCAGCCCCAGCATTTT. This encodes CASSTSGTGDQPQHF.

V and J are TRBV28 and TRBJ2-5, with a weak D call TRBD2 (5 bases). Germline assignment: CDR1 MDHEN and CDR2 SYDVKM. CDR3 size: 12 residues. Trimming shortened V by 4 bases and J by 5 bases, and 8 bases separated the two germline ends. The CDR3 spells CASSSGGETQYF. CDR3 coding DNA: TGTGCCAGCAGTTCGGGCGGGGAGACCCAGTACTTC.

The chain links TRBV28 to TRBJ2-7; D is ambiguous. The germline V and J ends were trimmed by 9 bases and 4 bases, with 13 bases remaining between them. The CDR3 extends over 12 amino acids. Germline CDR1 is MDHEN and CDR2 is SYDVKM. The chain's CDR3 is CASNPPGYEQYF. In DNA, the CDR3 is TGTGCCAGTAACCCCCCGGGTTACGAGCAGTACTTC.

The genes are TRBV6-4 and TRBJ2-3; 11 bases are a match to TRBD2. Germline values: CDR1 MRHNA, CDR2 SNTAGT. The J segment lost 5 bases and the V segment lost 6 bases, leaving 13 bases of the junction unmatched. The CDR3 totals 17 residues. Here the CDR3 reads CASSRTPLAGGGDTQYF. The CDR3 DNA follows: TGTGCCAGCAGCAGAACGCCCCTAGCGGGAGGCGGAGATACGCAGTATTTT.

This clone occurred once. The rearrangement joins TRBV7-9 to TRBJ2-1; no definite D call. Germline CDR1 is SEHNR and CDR2 is FQNEAQ (reference sequence). The CDR3 extends over 12 amino acids. Deletions cut 5 bases from V and 1 base from J, with 3 bases between. CDR3 DNA: TGTGCCAGCAGCCCTTCCTACAATGAGCAGTTCTTC. Translated: CASSPSYNEQFF.

This chain joins TRBV12-5 and TRBJ2-7; D not resolved. Trimming stripped 1 base from V and 6 bases from J, with 7 bases between. Germline V gene lookup returns CDR1 LGHNT and CDR2 FRNRAP. This CDR3 has 12 residues. The CDR3 here is CASGLGLSEQYF. The CDR3 DNA reads as TGTGCTAGTGGTTTGGGACTTTCCGAGCAGTACTTC.

The chain is built from TRBV19 and TRBJ2-3; 9 bases are shared with TRBD1. The trim removed 4 bases at V and 5 bases at J, leaving 10 bases unmatched. Looked up from germline, CDR1 is LNHDA and CDR2 is SQIVND (reference sequence). The CDR3 has 16 residues. The CDR3 DNA follows: TGTGCCAGTAGTACGCTCCGGGACAGGGTTAGAGATACGCAGTATTTT. Its protein is CASSTLRDRVRDTQYF. Looking up the rest from reference TRBV19 and TRBJ2-3 gives the full variable domain: DGGITQSPKYLFRKEGQNVTLSCEQNLNHDAMYWYRQDPGQGLRLIYYSQIVNDFQKGDIAEGYSVSREKKESFPLTVTSAQKNPTAFYLCASSTLRDRVRDTQYFGPGTRLTVL.

DNA of the CDR3: TGTGCCAGCAGTGAATATAGAATAGCTCCAGATACGCAGTATTTT. Translating it yields CASSEYRIAPDTQYF. This sequence joins TRBV25-1 and TRBJ2-3; D is undetermined. Deletions cut 0 bases from V and 4 bases from J, with 11 bases between. Germline V CDR1 and CDR2: MGHDK, SYGVNS. The CDR3 length is 15 residues.

The rearrangement links TRBV29-1 to TRBJ2-7, with D possibly TRBD2 on 5 matching bases. CDR1 is SQVTM and CDR2 is ANQGSEA in the germline V gene. The V end was cut by 4 bases, the J end by 1 base, with 11 bases between. This CDR3 region has 13 residues. CDR3 coding DNA: TGCAGCGTTGTTGCGGGCAATTCCTACGAGCAGTACTTC. This encodes CSVVAGNSYEQYF.

This clone has only a few counts. The rearrangement uses TRBV7-2 and TRBJ1-1; D remains ambiguous. Germline-derived CDR1 and CDR2 are SGHTA and FQGNSA. V lost 5 bases to trimming and J lost 0 bases, with 7 bases between them. This CDR3 has 13 amino acids. In DNA form, the CDR3 reads TGTGCCAGCAGCCCTTCTATGAACACTGAAGCTTTCTTT. Translating it yields CASSPSMNTEAFF.

This clone has more than one count but fewer than ten. The chain uses TRBV19 and TRBJ2-2; tentative D call: TRBD2 (5 bases). CDR3 length: 14 amino acids. The V end lost 7 bases, the J end lost 4 bases, and 13 bases lay between the germline ends. The germline gives CDR1 LNHDA, CDR2 SQIVND (reference sequence). The CDR3 DNA reads TGTGCCAGTATGAGGAGCGGACGCACCGGGGAGCTGTTTTTT. This encodes CASMRSGRTGELFF.

The rearrangement uses TRBV7-6 and TRBJ2-2; 14 nucleotides agree with TRBD2. This CDR3 has 17 residues. The germline V gene encodes CDR1 SGHVS and CDR2 FNYEAQ. Germline trimming cut 5 bases from V and 5 bases from J; bases unmatched to any gene: 7. CDR3 nucleotide sequence: TGTGCCAGCAGCCCCGGGACTAGCGGGAGTTCAACCGGGGAGCTGTTTTTT. Its protein product is CASSPGTSGSSTGELFF. The variable domain in full, with the rest retrieved from reference TRBV7-6 and TRBJ2-2, is GAGVSQSPRYKVTKRGQDVALRCDPISGHVSLYWYRQALGQGPEFLTYFNYEAQQDKSGLPNDRFSAERPEGSISTLTIQRTEQRDSAMYRCASSPGTSGSSTGELFFGEGSRLTVL.

The chain couples TRBV2 to TRBJ2-3; TRBD2 aligns across 9 bases. Germline CDR1 is SNHLY and CDR2 is FYNNEI. The V and J ends lost 5 bases and 4 bases, in that order; junction bases with no gene match: 10. The length of the CDR3 is 16 residues. The CDR3 DNA is TGTGCCAGCAGTCGGACTAGCGCGAGATGGGCAGATACGCAGTATTTT. This codes for CASSRTSARWADTQYF.

The genes are TRBV15 and TRBJ1-5; possibly TRBD1 for D (5 bases). The V end lost 3 bases, the J end lost 3 bases, and 15 bases lay between the germline ends. There are 16 residues in the CDR3. Germline CDR1 LNHNV, CDR2 YYDKDF (reference sequence). CDR3 loop: CATSRPGAGNNQPQHF. CDR3 sequence (DNA): TGTGCCACCAGCAGGCCCGGGGCGGGGAACAATCAGCCCCAGCATTTT.

The chain recombines TRBV5-1 with TRBJ2-7, with 8 bases matching TRBD1. Per germline, CDR1 SGHRS and CDR2 YFSETQ. The ends lost 6 bases at V and 3 bases at J; junction bases unmatched: 8. This CDR3 has 14 residues. The CDR3 loop reads CASNPSGTGYEQYF. The CDR3 DNA follows: TGCGCCAGCAACCCCTCGGGGACAGGCTACGAGCAGTACTTC.

The V and J genes are TRBV5-1 and TRBJ2-3, with TRBD2 matching over 10 bases. CDR3 size: 17 residues. CDR1 is SGHRS, CDR2 YFSETQ, per germline. J lost 4 bases, V lost 4 bases, and 12 bases had no gene match. The CDR3 sequence is CASSLKSSGSFSDTQYF. CDR3 in DNA: TGCGCCAGCAGCCTTAAATCTAGCGGGAGTTTCTCAGATACGCAGTATTTT.

The chain has TRBV24-1 and TRBJ2-4; 7 nucleotides line up with TRBD1. Germline assignment: CDR1 KGHDR and CDR2 SFDVKD. CDR3 length: 15 amino acids. The V segment lost 2 bases and the J segment 7 bases; nucleotides outside the gene matches: 7. The CDR3 DNA reads TGTGCCACCAGTGATTGGGGACAGAAAGGGAACATTCAGTACTTC. This encodes CATSDWGQKGNIQYF.

V and J are TRBV30 and TRBJ1-1, with D uncertain. The V end was cut by 0 bases, the J end by 0 bases, with 8 bases between. The CDR3 loop spans 14 amino acids. Germline V gene data show CDR1 as GTSNPN and CDR2 as SVGIG (reference sequence). Here the CDR3 reads CAWSVSSVNTEAFF. CDR3 nucleotides: TGTGCCTGGAGTGTATCCTCGGTGAACACTGAAGCTTTCTTT.

This clone was picked up a small number of times. The chain couples TRBV28 to TRBJ2-2; unclear D gene. Germline values: CDR1 MDHEN, CDR2 SYDVKM. Trimming took off 6 bases at V and 1 base at J, with 9 bases between the two ends. This CDR3 comprises 14 residues. CDR3 residues: CASSGSQNTGELFF. CDR3 coding DNA: TGTGCCAGCAGCGGGTCACAGAACACCGGGGAGCTGTTTTTT.

The chain couples TRBV5-1 to TRBJ2-3, with 10 positions matching TRBD2. Trimming took 0 bases from V and 4 from J; bases not matched to a gene: 5. This CDR3 is built from 16 residues. Germline loops: CDR1 SGHRS, CDR2 YFSETQ. CDR3 amino acids: CASSLGLAGWADTQYF. The CDR3 nucleotides read TGCGCCAGCAGCTTGGGACTAGCGGGTTGGGCAGATACGCAGTATTTT.

This sequence joins TRBV19 and TRBJ1-1; D is possibly TRBD1 (6 bases). CDR1 is LNHDA and CDR2 is SQIVND in the germline V gene (reference sequence). The CDR3 loop spans 15 amino acids. The V end was cut by 7 bases, the J end by 1 base, with 16 bases between. DNA of the CDR3: TGTGCCAGTACGGTGGGGGCGGGAGAGAACACTGAAGCTTTCTTT. Amino acid sequence: CASTVGAGENTEAFF.

This chain connects TRBV19 to TRBJ2-2, with 8 bases that match TRBD1. Germline CDR1 and CDR2: LNHDA and SQIVND (reference sequence). The CDR3 consists of 17 residues. After removal of 5 bases from V and 2 bases from J, the junction contained 10 bases not matched to a gene. The CDR3 loop is CASSSRRTGSNTGELFF. The CDR3 region has the DNA TGTGCCAGTAGTTCCCGGAGGACAGGGTCTAACACCGGGGAGCTGTTTTTT.